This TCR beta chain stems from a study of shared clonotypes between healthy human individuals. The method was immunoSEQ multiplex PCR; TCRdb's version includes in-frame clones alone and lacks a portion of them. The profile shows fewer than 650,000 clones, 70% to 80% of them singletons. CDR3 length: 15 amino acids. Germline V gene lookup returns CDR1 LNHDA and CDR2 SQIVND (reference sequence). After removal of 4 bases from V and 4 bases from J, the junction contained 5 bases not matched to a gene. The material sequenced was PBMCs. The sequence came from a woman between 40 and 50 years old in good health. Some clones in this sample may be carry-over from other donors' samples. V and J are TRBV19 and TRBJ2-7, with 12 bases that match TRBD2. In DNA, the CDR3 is TGTGCCAGTAGTACGACTAGCGGGAGTACTTACGAGCAGTACTTC. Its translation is CASSTTSGSTYEQYF.